These 19 T cell receptor beta chains were sequenced from one sample in a study of cytomegalovirus exposure and HLA in healthy donors. PCR primers comprised 60 Vbeta and 13 Jbeta primers. Only in-frame clones appear in the TCRdb table, and some are missing; sequencing was by immunoSEQ multiplex PCR. The sample shows around 140,000 clones, about 61% of them seen only once. The source material was PBMCs. All receptors come from a male donor in good health and CMV-seronegative.

This clone was seen a handful of times. Different DNA sequences within this sample yield the same CDR3. The chain couples TRBV4-1 to TRBJ1-1; D possibly corresponds to TRBD1 (5 bases). This CDR3 has 15 residues. CDR1 MGHRA and CDR2 YSYEKL come from the germline V gene. V shed 0 bases and J shed 0 bases, with 8 bases lying between them. DNA for the CDR3: TGCGCCAGCAGCCAAGATCCAGGGATGAACACTGAAGCTTTCTTT. Its protein product is CASSQDPGMNTEAFF.

This rearrangement joins TRBV30 to TRBJ2-7; a possible D gene is TRBD1 (7 bases). Trimming pared 0 bases from V and 0 bases from J, leaving 12 bases between. Germline assignment: CDR1 GTSNPN and CDR2 SVGIG (reference sequence). The CDR3 is 15 amino acids. The CDR3 region is CAWSVGGTDSYEQYF. CDR3 nucleotides: TGTGCCTGGAGTGTAGGAGGGACAGACTCCTACGAGCAGTACTTC.

The gene calls are TRBV2 and TRBJ1-2; the D gene is possibly TRBD1 (6 bases). The CDR3 is 13 amino acids. Trimming pared 7 bases from V and 5 bases from J, leaving 14 bases between. Germline V gene sequence: CDR1 SNHLY, CDR2 FYNNEI. The CDR3 loop is CASKSPGAYGYTF. The CDR3 nucleotides are TGTGCCAGCAAAAGCCCAGGGGCGTATGGCTACACCTTC. Based on the CDR3 plus reference TRBV2 and TRBJ1-2, the full variable domain is EPEVTQTPSHQVTQMGQEVILRCVPISNHLYFYWYRQILGQKVEFLVSFYNNEISEKSEIFDDQFSVERPDGSNFTLKIRSTKLEDSAMYFCASKSPGAYGYTFGSGTRLTVV.

This clone has only one observation. The chain is built from TRBV28 and TRBJ1-2; TRBD1 might be the D (6 bases). CDR1 MDHEN and CDR2 SYDVKM come from the germline V gene. The CDR3 runs to 14 residues. Trimming took off 7 bases at V and 2 bases at J, with 14 bases between the two ends. Here the CDR3 DNA reads TGTGCCAGCACCATACAACAGGGCAACTATGGCTACACCTTC. Its protein is CASTIQQGNYGYTF.

The J gene is TRBJ1-1, the V gene TRBV7-9; 10 bases agree with TRBD1. The V gene end was trimmed by 5 bases and the J gene end by 4 bases; junction bases not matched to a gene: 7. There are 15 residues in the CDR3. The germline V gene has CDR1 SEHNR and CDR2 FQNEAQ (reference sequence). The CDR3 DNA follows: TGTGCCAGCAGCCGAAAGACAGGGGGCATCACTGAAGCTTTCTTT. Its translation: CASSRKTGGITEAFF.

The chain links TRBV6-1 to TRBJ1-4; TRBD1 might be the D (5 bases). The CDR3 totals 15 residues. Trimming removed 7 bases at V and 8 bases at J, with 20 bases between. Germline CDR1 reads MNHNS; CDR2 reads SASEGT. The DNA for the CDR3 is TGTGCCAGCACTCAGGACAACCCACAATTGGAAAAACTGTTTTTT. Residues: CASTQDNPQLEKLFF.

V usage is TRBV18 and J usage is TRBJ1-4; possible D gene TRBD1, 5 bases. Germline CDR1 is KGHSH and CDR2 is LQKENI. V was pared by 0 bases and J by 14 bases, with 16 bases between. This CDR3 has 14 residues. CDR3 amino acids: CASSPPSLQGMLFF. CDR3 bases: TGTGCCAGCTCACCACCATCCCTGCAGGGAATGCTGTTTTTT.

V is TRBV28 and J is TRBJ2-3; 9 nucleotides agree with TRBD1. The CDR3 loop spans 15 amino acids. The V gene's germline CDR1 is MDHEN and CDR2 SYDVKM. Trimming at V came to 5 bases and at J to 5 bases, leaving 8 bases not matched to a gene. The CDR3 DNA reads TGTGCCAGCAGTCAGGGACAGGGAGAGGGAGATACGCAGTATTTT. This translates into CASSQGQGEGDTQYF.

This chain connects TRBV30 to TRBJ2-3; a weak D match, TRBD1 (5 bases). The CDR3 is made up of 18 amino acids. V was shortened by 2 bases and J by 0 bases, with 21 bases between the two germline ends. Germline loops: CDR1 GTSNPN, CDR2 SVGIG (reference sequence). As DNA, the CDR3 is TGTGCCTGGAGTAGGGGCTCAGGTTTTAACCCTAGCACAGATACGCAGTATTTT. Its protein product is CAWSRGSGFNPSTDTQYF.

V and J are TRBV6-5 and TRBJ1-2; 7 bases align to TRBD1. V lost 2 bases to trimming and J lost 3 bases; unmatched junction nucleotides: 3. The germline V gene encodes CDR1 MNHEY and CDR2 SVGAGI. This CDR3 region has 14 residues. CDR3 sequence: CASSYRTGDYGYTF. In DNA, the CDR3 is TGTGCCAGCAGTTACCGGACAGGCGACTATGGCTACACCTTC.

This clone came up a few times. The chain has TRBV5-5 and TRBJ1-4; 7 positions match TRBD1. The CDR3 is made up of 14 amino acids. Trimming cost V 4 bases and J 4 bases; bases outside gene matches: 4. Germline loops: CDR1 SGHKS, CDR2 YYEKEE (reference sequence). CDR3 sequence: CASSPTGVNEKLFF. CDR3 DNA: TGTGCCAGCAGCCCAACAGGGGTTAATGAAAAACTGTTTTTT.

This clone was observed a handful of times. The rearrangement joins TRBV7-7 to TRBJ2-5, with TRBD2 as a possible D gene (5 bases). The V end was cut by 6 bases, the J end by 4 bases, with 15 bases between. The length of the CDR3 is 14 residues. Germline CDR1 reads SSHAT; CDR2 reads FNYEAQ (reference sequence). The CDR3 reads CASSEAGGRETQYF. For the CDR3, the DNA is TGTGCCAGCAGTGAGGCGGGTGGGCGAGAGACCCAGTACTTC.

This clone was picked up a small number of times. The chain has TRBV19 and TRBJ2-4, with TRBD2 matching 7 bases. This CDR3 has 14 amino acids. Germline V gene data show CDR1 as LNHDA and CDR2 as SQIVND (reference sequence). The J segment lost 7 bases and the V segment lost 5 bases, leaving 8 bases of the junction unmatched. This CDR3 is CASSGRESGNIQYF. The CDR3 nucleotides are TGTGCCAGTAGTGGGAGGGAATCCGGGAACATTCAGTACTTC.

This clone has just one count. The rearrangement uses TRBV7-8 and TRBJ2-3, with 8 positions matching TRBD2. Germline values: CDR1 SGHVS, CDR2 FQNEAQ. Trimming cost V 5 bases and J 0 bases; bases outside gene matches: 4. CDR3 size: 15 residues. CDR3 residues: CASSRGGSSTDTQYF. The CDR3 DNA reads TGTGCCAGCAGCCGGGGGGGCTCTAGCACAGATACGCAGTATTTT. Full variable domain (remainder filled in from reference TRBV7-8 and TRBJ2-3): GAGVSQSPRYKVAKRGQDVALRCDPISGHVSLFWYQQALGQGPEFLTYFQNEAQLDKSGLPSDRFFAERPEGSVSTLKIQRTQQEDSAVYLCASSRGGSSTDTQYFGPGTRLTVL.

V usage is TRBV15 and J usage is TRBJ2-3, with 7 bases aligning to TRBD2. J lost 4 bases, V lost 0 bases, and 10 bases had no gene match. Germline V lookup: CDR1 LNHNV, CDR2 YYDKDF (reference sequence). This CDR3 comprises 17 residues. CDR3 bases: TGTGCCACCAGCAGAGAACGACTAGCTCCGGCTCCAGATACGCAGTATTTT. Translating gives CATSRERLAPAPDTQYF.

This chain joins TRBV6-6 and TRBJ2-2; unclear D gene. Trimming left V 3 bases short and J 5 bases short, with 7 bases between. Germline loops: CDR1 MNHNY, CDR2 SVGAGI (reference sequence). The CDR3 loop spans 13 amino acids. CDR3 loop: CASSYRVTGELFF. The CDR3 nucleotides read TGTGCCAGCAGTTATCGGGTTACCGGGGAGCTGTTTTTT.

The rearrangement joins TRBV7-8 to TRBJ2-6; D might be TRBD2 (5 bases). The V end was cut by 6 bases, the J end by 3 bases, with 15 bases between. Germline assignment: CDR1 SGHVS and CDR2 FQNEAQ. The CDR3 has 16 residues. The CDR3 sequence is CASSLAAQVGANVLTF. CDR3 in DNA: TGTGCCAGCAGTCTAGCTGCACAAGTTGGGGCCAACGTCCTGACTTTC.

To note about this clone: Its ends do not fully match the called genes, so a read error is possible. This chain joins TRBV2 and TRBJ1-6; D not certain. There are 16 residues in the CDR3. CDR1 SNHLY and CDR2 FYNNEI come from the germline V gene. For the CDR3, the DNA is TGTGCCAGCAGCGAAGACGCGAGCTCCTATAATTCACCCCTCCACTTT. This translates into CASSEDASSYNSPLHF.

The chain uses TRBV5-4 and TRBJ2-1, with 14 positions matching TRBD2. J gave up 6 bases and V 3 bases, and 5 bases lay outside the gene matches. The CDR3 sequence is 16 residues long. Germline V gene sequence: CDR1 SGHNT, CDR2 YYREEE (reference sequence). CDR3 nucleotides: TGTGCCAGCAGCTCGAGACTAGCGGGGGGGGTCAATGAGCAGTTCTTC. It yields the protein CASSSRLAGGVNEQFF.